The clone carrying this T cell receptor (beta chain) was counted ten times or more. The antigen is unknown. The data are from a study of prognosis after radiotherapy for stage I lung cancer. The V gene's germline CDR1 is SNHLY and CDR2 FYNNEI. V was pared by 10 bases and J by 6 bases, with 14 bases of the junction left unmatched. This CDR3 is 14 amino acids long. General study points: In patients who developed distant metastases, Shannon entropy measured after stereotactic body radiation therapy was lower, and baseline Shannon entropy was not associated with metastases.

Genomic DNA provided the template from which TCR beta CDR3 was amplified by two-round multiplex PCR. First-round PCR amplification was performed with primers specific to each TRBV and TRBJ gene. TCRdb processed the multiplex PCR reads anew with MiXCR; each CDR3 protein has one entry. The sample includes 30,000 to 40,000 distinct CDR3 sequences, roughly 25% seen only once; the top ten take 25% to 30%. The chain combines TRBV2 with TRBJ1-2, with 7 bases fitting TRBD1. The sample was PBMCs, taken before or after stereotactic body radiation therapy (not recorded which). This TCR came from a donor aged 50 or older with non-small cell lung cancer. In DNA form, the CDR3 reads TGTGCCATCATCCCGTGGCCAGGGGGGAATGGCTACACCTTC. It translates to CAIIPWPGGNGYTF.